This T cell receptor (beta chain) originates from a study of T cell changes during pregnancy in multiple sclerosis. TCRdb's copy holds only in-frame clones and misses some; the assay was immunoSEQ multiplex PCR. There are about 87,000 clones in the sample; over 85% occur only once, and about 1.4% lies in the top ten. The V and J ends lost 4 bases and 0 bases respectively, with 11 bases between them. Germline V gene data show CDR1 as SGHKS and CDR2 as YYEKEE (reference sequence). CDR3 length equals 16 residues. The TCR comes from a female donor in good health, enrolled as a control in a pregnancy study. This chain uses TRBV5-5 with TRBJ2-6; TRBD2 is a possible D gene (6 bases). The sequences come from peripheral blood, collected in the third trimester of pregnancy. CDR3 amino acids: CASSPGVGSGANVLTF. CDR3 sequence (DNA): TGTGCCAGCAGCCCGGGGGTCGGCTCTGGGGCCAACGTCCTGACTTTC.